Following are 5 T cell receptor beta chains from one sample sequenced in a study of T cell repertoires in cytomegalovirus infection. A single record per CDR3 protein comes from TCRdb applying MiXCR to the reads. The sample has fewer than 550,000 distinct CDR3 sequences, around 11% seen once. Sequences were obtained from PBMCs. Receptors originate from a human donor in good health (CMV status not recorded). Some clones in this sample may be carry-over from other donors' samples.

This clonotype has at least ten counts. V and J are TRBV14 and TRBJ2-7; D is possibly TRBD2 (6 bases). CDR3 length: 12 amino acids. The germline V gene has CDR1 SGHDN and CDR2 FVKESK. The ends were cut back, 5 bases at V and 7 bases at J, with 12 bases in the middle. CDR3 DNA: TGTGCCAGCAGCGGGCGGGGAAGAGAGCAGTACTTC. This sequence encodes CASSGRGREQYF.

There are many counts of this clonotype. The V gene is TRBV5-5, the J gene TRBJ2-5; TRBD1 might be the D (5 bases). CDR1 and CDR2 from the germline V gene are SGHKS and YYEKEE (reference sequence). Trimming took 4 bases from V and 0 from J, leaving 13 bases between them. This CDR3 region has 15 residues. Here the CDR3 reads CASSQDMGYQETQYF. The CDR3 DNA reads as TGTGCCAGCAGCCAGGACATGGGGTACCAAGAGACCCAGTACTTC. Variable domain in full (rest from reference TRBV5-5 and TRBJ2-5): DAGVTQSPTHLIKTRGQQVTLRCSPISGHKSVSWYQQVLGQGPQFIFQYYEKEERGRGNFPDRFSARQFPNYSSELNVNALLLGDSALYLCASSQDMGYQETQYFGPGTRLLVL.

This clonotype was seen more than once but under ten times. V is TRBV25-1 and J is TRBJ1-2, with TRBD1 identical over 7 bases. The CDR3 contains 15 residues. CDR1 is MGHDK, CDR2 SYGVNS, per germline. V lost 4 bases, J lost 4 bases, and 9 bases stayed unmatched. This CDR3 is CASSGAGTVGYGYTF. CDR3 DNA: TGTGCCAGCAGTGGAGCCGGGACAGTTGGCTATGGCTACACCTTC.

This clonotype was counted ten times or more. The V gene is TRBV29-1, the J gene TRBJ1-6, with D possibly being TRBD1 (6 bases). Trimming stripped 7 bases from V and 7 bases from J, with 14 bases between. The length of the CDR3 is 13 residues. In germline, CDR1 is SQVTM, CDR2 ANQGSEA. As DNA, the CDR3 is TGCAGCGCCGCCGAGGGGGGAAATTCACCCCTCCACTTT. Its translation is CSAAEGGNSPLHF.

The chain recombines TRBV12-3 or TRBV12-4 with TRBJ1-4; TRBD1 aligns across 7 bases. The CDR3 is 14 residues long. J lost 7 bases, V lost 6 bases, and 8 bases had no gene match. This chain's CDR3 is CASRTLDRSEKLFF. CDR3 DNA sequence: TGTGCCAGCAGGACCTTGGACAGGAGTGAAAAACTGTTTTTT.